This T cell receptor (beta chain) emerged from a study of T cells in Graves' hyperthyroidism and ophthalmopathy. Per the germline V gene, CDR1 is SGHRS and CDR2 is YFSETQ. V lost 1 base and J lost 2, with 7 bases in between. The CDR3 spans 13 residues. Amplification of TCR beta CDR3 regions used RNA as the template. HTBI primers were employed in a first-round RT-PCR of the TCR CDR3. MiXCR was run by TCRdb on the multiplex PCR reads, yielding one entry per CDR3 protein. The table has under 300,000 distinct CDR3 sequences, just over 14% seen once. This clonotype occurred many times. Material for sequencing was blood. The clonotype comes from a woman in her thirties or forties with Graves' hyperthyroidism that later progressed to Graves' ophthalmopathy. The chain carries TRBV5-1 and TRBJ2-7; no clear D. CDR3 nucleotides: TGCGCCAGCAGCTTGCACGGGCCCTACGAGCAGTACTTC. As protein: CASSLHGPYEQYF.